Shown below are 27 T cell receptor beta chains from a single sample sequenced in a study of blood T cell repertoires in COVID-19. Clones were sequenced by immunoSEQ multiplex PCR, and TCRdb holds only the in-frame ones, with some missing. Among around 480,000 clones, approximately 90% were seen once, and the ten largest hold roughly an eighth. What was sequenced was peripheral blood. These receptors were obtained from a woman aged 50 to 60 with COVID-19, enrolled during active disease.

The chain recombines TRBV9 with TRBJ2-3; 9 nucleotides agree with TRBD2. V was pared by 6 bases and J by 9 bases, with 14 bases of the junction left unmatched. The CDR3 consists of 15 residues. Germline values: CDR1 SGDLS, CDR2 YYNGEE. The CDR3 here is CASTLSGGLQGTQYF. As DNA, the CDR3 is TGTGCCAGCACGCTTAGCGGGGGCCTTCAGGGGACGCAGTATTTT.

V usage is TRBV19 and J usage is TRBJ2-6, with a weak D call TRBD2 (6 bases). Trimming pared 2 bases from V and 4 bases from J, leaving 12 bases between. The CDR3 consists of 16 residues. Germline CDR1 LNHDA, CDR2 SQIVND (reference sequence). The DNA of the CDR3 is TGTGCCAGTAGTATATCGTCGGGAGCGGGGGCCAACGTCCTGACTTTC. It yields the protein CASSISSGAGANVLTF.

The chain recombines TRBV5-1 with TRBJ2-1; 8 bases map to TRBD1. The CDR3 is 15 amino acids. Germline values: CDR1 SGHRS, CDR2 YFSETQ. V was clipped by 6 bases and J by 1 base; unmatched bases: 6. The CDR3 DNA reads as TGCGCCAGCACAGCAGGGGGCGCTTCCTACAATGAGCAGTTCTTC. Its protein is CASTAGGASYNEQFF.

The chain has TRBV29-1 and TRBJ2-1, with 11 bases fitting TRBD2. This CDR3 is 13 amino acids long. The germline V gene has CDR1 SQVTM and CDR2 ANQGSEA. J was trimmed by 9 bases and V by 6 bases; bases with no gene match: 7. The DNA of the CDR3 is TGCAGCGTCAGTAGCGGGGGGGCATTTGAGCAGTTCTTC. This codes for CSVSSGGAFEQFF.

The chain couples TRBV6-4 to TRBJ2-7, with TRBD1 matching over 9 bases. Germline V gene data show CDR1 as MRHNA and CDR2 as SNTAGT. The CDR3 has 13 residues. With V trimmed by 5 bases and J by 11 bases, 10 bases remained unmatched. CDR3 sequence: CASSFEGTGKKYF. Written as DNA, the CDR3 is TGTGCCAGCAGTTTTGAGGGGACAGGGAAAAAGTACTTC.

The rearrangement links TRBV9 to TRBJ2-7; TRBD2 might be the D (6 bases). Germline-derived CDR1 and CDR2 are SGDLS and YYNGEE. This CDR3 is built from 16 residues. Trimming shortened V by 4 bases and J by 2 bases, and 19 bases separated the two germline ends. The CDR3 region has the DNA TGTGCCAGCAGCCCAAGCCCGGGACTCGCCCCCTACGAGCAGTACTTC. Encoded protein: CASSPSPGLAPYEQYF. Drawing the rest from reference TRBV9 and TRBJ2-7, the complete variable domain is DSGVTQTPKHLITATGQRVTLRCSPRSGDLSVYWYQQSLDQGLQFLIQYYNGEERAKGNILERFSAQQFPDLHSELNLSSLELGDSALYFCASSPSPGLAPYEQYFGPGTRLTVT.

The rearrangement joins TRBV7-2 to TRBJ2-1; 7 bases align to TRBD2. Germline V CDR1 and CDR2: SGHTA, FQGNSA. With V trimmed by 9 bases and J by 2 bases, 10 bases remained unmatched. The CDR3 is 15 residues long. The CDR3 DNA sequence: TGTGCCAGAAGGGCGAGAGCGGGGACCTACAATGAGCAGTTCTTC. Translating it yields CARRARAGTYNEQFF.

The chain employs TRBV27 and TRBJ2-1, with D unresolved. Germline V gene lookup returns CDR1 MNHEY and CDR2 SMNVEV (reference sequence). This CDR3 contains 14 residues. V was trimmed by 5 bases and J by 2 bases, leaving 10 bases between them. CDR3 nucleotide sequence: TGTGCCAGCAGTCCCCCCAAAACCTACAATGAGCAGTTCTTC. Amino acids: CASSPPKTYNEQFF.

The chain has TRBV5-5 and TRBJ1-2; TRBD1 agrees at 7 bases. Germline CDR1 SGHKS, CDR2 YYEKEE (reference sequence). V was clipped by 4 bases and J by 6 bases; unmatched bases: 6. The CDR3 covers 13 residues. The CDR3 loop reads CASSPTGVNGYTF. CDR3 bases: TGTGCCAGCAGCCCCACAGGGGTGAATGGCTACACCTTC.

The chain links TRBV10-3 to TRBJ1-1; D possibly corresponds to TRBD1 (6 bases). Germline V gene data show CDR1 as ENHRY and CDR2 as SYGVKD. The CDR3 runs to 14 residues. Trimming took off 4 bases at V and 4 bases at J, with 13 bases between the two ends. The chain's CDR3 is CAISGGQGSTEAFF. The CDR3 region has the DNA TGTGCCATCAGTGGGGGGCAGGGGAGCACTGAAGCTTTCTTT.

This chain links TRBV30 with TRBJ1-5, with D uncertain. V lost 0 bases and J lost 10, with 13 bases in between. The V gene's germline CDR1 is GTSNPN and CDR2 SVGIG (reference sequence). This CDR3 contains 13 residues. The CDR3 nucleotides read TGTGCCTGGAGTGTACAGCGGCAGGATCCCCAGCATTTT. It codes for CAWSVQRQDPQHF.

The V and J genes are TRBV7-9 and TRBJ2-7; D gene unclear. The CDR3 has 12 residues. V lost 6 bases and J lost 0, with 6 bases in between. The V gene's germline CDR1 is SEHNR and CDR2 FQNEAQ (reference sequence). Written as DNA, the CDR3 is TGTGCCAGCAGTGCGGTCTCCTACGAGCAGTACTTC. This sequence encodes CASSAVSYEQYF.

The V call is TRBV5-1, the J call TRBJ2-3; no reliable D call. V dropped 4 bases and J dropped 9 bases, with 15 bases sitting between them. Germline V CDR1 and CDR2: SGHRS, YFSETQ. This CDR3 has 13 residues. CDR3 in amino acids: CASSPQVENTQYF. The CDR3 coding sequence is TGCGCCAGCAGCCCCCAGGTCGAGAACACGCAGTATTTT.

This CDR3 is CASSATHPGWGTDTQYF. CDR3 bases: TGTGCCAGCAGCGCAACCCATCCAGGGTGGGGCACAGATACGCAGTATTTT. J is TRBJ2-3 and V is TRBV6-7, with D maybe TRBD1 (5 bases). TRBV6-7 falls under the ORF class, with uncertain function. V lost 6 bases and J lost 1, with 20 bases in between. CDR3 length equals 17 residues.

This sequence joins TRBV5-5 and TRBJ1-1; perhaps TRBD1 as D (5 bases). Germline CDR1 and CDR2: SGHKS and YYEKEE (reference sequence). There are 16 residues in the CDR3. V lost 4 bases, J lost 0 bases, and 16 bases lay in between. The CDR3 region is CASSGRTDSMNTEAFF. CDR3 nucleotide sequence: TGTGCCAGCAGCGGAAGGACCGACAGCATGAACACTGAAGCTTTCTTT.

The V gene is TRBV25-1, the J gene TRBJ1-2; D not resolved. Trimming pared 3 bases from V and 1 base from J, leaving 6 bases between. The germline V gene has CDR1 MGHDK and CDR2 SYGVNS. The CDR3 extends over 13 amino acids. CDR3 loop: CASSDPHNYGYTF. In DNA, the CDR3 is TGTGCCAGCAGTGACCCCCATAACTATGGCTACACCTTC.

The chain links TRBV27 to TRBJ1-5; 8 bases are shared with TRBD1. In germline, CDR1 is MNHEY, CDR2 SMNVEV (reference sequence). The J segment lost 7 bases and the V segment lost 6 bases, leaving 5 bases of the junction unmatched. The CDR3 runs to 13 residues. The CDR3 region is CASSLGTGQPQHF. The CDR3 DNA sequence: TGTGCCAGCAGCCTAGGGACAGGACAGCCCCAGCATTTT.

The J gene is TRBJ2-1, the V gene TRBV12-3 or TRBV12-4; 7 nucleotides agree with TRBD1. This CDR3 has 13 residues. Trimming took 5 bases from V and 10 from J; bases not matched to a gene: 8. This chain's CDR3 is CASSLLDRVEQFF. CDR3 in DNA: TGTGCCAGCAGTCTACTCGACAGGGTCGAGCAGTTCTTC.

V and J are TRBV9 and TRBJ1-3; 7 bases fit TRBD1. The CDR3 has 16 amino acids. The V gene's germline CDR1 is SGDLS and CDR2 YYNGEE. The V gene end was trimmed by 0 bases and the J gene end by 2 bases; junction bases not matched to a gene: 5. CDR3 sequence (DNA): TGTGCCAGCAGCGTAGAAAACAGGGGACCTGGAAACACCATATATTTT. It yields the protein CASSVENRGPGNTIYF.

J is TRBJ1-4 and V is TRBV9, with a weak D call TRBD1 (6 bases). This CDR3 region has 16 residues. CDR1 SGDLS and CDR2 YYNGEE come from the germline V gene. The V end lost 0 bases, the J end lost 5 bases, and 14 bases lay between the germline ends. The CDR3 spells CASSVGLRGGNEKLFF. The CDR3 DNA sequence: TGTGCCAGCAGCGTAGGTCTCAGGGGCGGGAATGAAAAACTGTTTTTT.

The rearrangement joins TRBV19 to TRBJ1-1; a weak D match, TRBD1 (6 bases). The CDR3 covers 13 residues. CDR1 is LNHDA and CDR2 is SQIVND in the germline V gene (reference sequence). V dropped 7 bases and J dropped 1 base, with 10 bases sitting between them. The CDR3 DNA is TGTGCCAGTACTCAGGGGACGAACACTGAAGCTTTCTTT. Translation: CASTQGTNTEAFF. Full variable domain (rest looked up from reference TRBV19 and TRBJ1-1): DGGITQSPKYLFRKEGQNVTLSCEQNLNHDAMYWYRQDPGQGLRLIYYSQIVNDFQKGDIAEGYSVSREKKESFPLTVTSAQKNPTAFYLCASTQGTNTEAFFGQGTRLTVV.

The gene calls are TRBV5-1 and TRBJ2-1, with TRBD2 identical over 9 bases. V lost 0 bases to trimming and J lost 4 bases; unmatched junction nucleotides: 2. Germline-derived CDR1 and CDR2 are SGHRS and YFSETQ. The CDR3 has 15 residues. CDR3 region: CASSLDSGGYNEQFF. CDR3 coding DNA: TGCGCCAGCAGCTTGGATAGCGGGGGATACAATGAGCAGTTCTTC.

V usage is TRBV20-1 and J usage is TRBJ2-1; D is perhaps TRBD2 (6 bases). V lost 3 bases and J lost 7, with 37 bases in between. The CDR3 sequence is 21 residues long. Germline CDR1 and CDR2: DFQATT and SNEGSKA (reference sequence). The CDR3: CSASKSSDLAPRRGLENEQFF. CDR3 nucleotides: TGCAGTGCTAGTAAAAGTTCGGACTTAGCGCCCAGGCGGGGCCTGGAAAATGAGCAGTTCTTC.

The chain carries TRBV7-8 and TRBJ1-6; possibly TRBD1 for D (5 bases). Trimming pared 1 base from V and 10 bases from J, leaving 23 bases between. The germline V gene encodes CDR1 SGHVS and CDR2 FQNEAQ. There are 18 residues in the CDR3. In DNA, the CDR3 is TGTGCCAGCAGCTTAGATTGGCCGGGACTGCCGCCCCGATCACCCCTCCACTTT. Protein product: CASSLDWPGLPPRSPLHF.

J is TRBJ2-7 and V is TRBV11-3, with D possibly TRBD2 on 7 matching bases. V shed 5 bases and J shed 5 bases, with 19 bases lying between them. Per germline, CDR1 SGHNT and CDR2 YENEEA. The CDR3 is 15 residues long. The CDR3 protein is CASSPVRGAFHEQYF. Here the CDR3 DNA reads TGTGCCAGCAGCCCTGTTCGGGGGGCCTTCCACGAGCAGTACTTC.

The chain carries TRBV2 and TRBJ2-3, with a tentative D call TRBD2 (6 bases). Between the trimmed V and J ends, which lost 8 bases and 0 bases, there was a span of 15 bases. The CDR3 sequence is 15 residues long. Per the germline V gene, CDR1 is SNHLY and CDR2 is FYNNEI. The CDR3 DNA follows: TGTGCCAGCTTTCGATCCAGCGGGAGCACAGATACGCAGTATTTT. The encoded protein is CASFRSSGSTDTQYF. The full variable domain, with the rest looked up from reference TRBV2 and TRBJ2-3, is EPEVTQTPSHQVTQMGQEVILRCVPISNHLYFYWYRQILGQKVEFLVSFYNNEISEKSEIFDDQFSVERPDGSNFTLKIRSTKLEDSAMYFCASFRSSGSTDTQYFGPGTRLTVL.

V usage is TRBV19 and J usage is TRBJ1-2, with D perhaps TRBD1 (5 bases). The CDR3 has 17 residues. Germline-derived CDR1 and CDR2 are LNHDA and SQIVND (reference sequence). V was shortened by 5 bases and J by 4 bases, with 23 bases between the two germline ends. This chain's CDR3 is CASSSHQRRGDFYGYTF. In DNA form, the CDR3 reads TGTGCCAGTAGTTCACACCAGCGGCGGGGGGATTTCTATGGCTACACCTTC.